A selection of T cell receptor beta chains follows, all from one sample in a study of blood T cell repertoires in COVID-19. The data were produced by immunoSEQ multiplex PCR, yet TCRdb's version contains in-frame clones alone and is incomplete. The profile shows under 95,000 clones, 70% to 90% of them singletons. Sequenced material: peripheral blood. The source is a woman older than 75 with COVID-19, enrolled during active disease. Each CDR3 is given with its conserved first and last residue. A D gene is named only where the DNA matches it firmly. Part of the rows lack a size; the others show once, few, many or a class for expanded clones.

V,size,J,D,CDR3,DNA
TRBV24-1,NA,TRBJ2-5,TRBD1,CATSDAGTGLGETQYF,TGTGCCACCAGTGATGCAGGGACAGGGTTGGGAGAGACCCAGTACTTC
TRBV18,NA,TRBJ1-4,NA,CASSPAGEKLFF,TGTGCCAGCTCACCGGCAGGGGAGAAACTGTTTTTT
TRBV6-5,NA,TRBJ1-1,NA,CATWGGTEAFF,TGTGCCACCTGGGGGGGCACTGAAGCTTTCTTT
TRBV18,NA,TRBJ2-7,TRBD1,CASSPYGTGGDEQYF,TGTGCCAGCTCACCATACGGGACAGGGGGCGACGAGCAGTACTTC
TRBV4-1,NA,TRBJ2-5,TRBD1,CASSPRQGQETQYF,TGCGCCAGCAGCCCGCGACAGGGACAAGAGACCCAGTACTTC
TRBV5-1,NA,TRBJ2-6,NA,CASSGRWGSSGANVLTF,TGCGCCAGCAGCGGTCGGTGGGGCTCCTCTGGGGCCAACGTCCTGACTTTC
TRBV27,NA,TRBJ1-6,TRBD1,CASRVDRGNSPLHF,TGTGCCAGCAGGGTCGACAGGGGTAATTCACCCCTCCACTTT
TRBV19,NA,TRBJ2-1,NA,CASSIRPTIKGQRVSYNEQFF,TGTGCCAGTAGTATCCGTCCTACGATAAAGGGACAGCGGGTCTCCTACAATGAGCAGTTCTTC
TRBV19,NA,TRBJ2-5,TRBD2,CASRASGRAETQYF,TGTGCCAGTAGGGCTAGCGGGAGGGCGGAGACCCAGTACTTC
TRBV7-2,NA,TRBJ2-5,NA,CASSSVHQGTQYF,TGTGCCAGCAGCTCAGTCCACCAGGGGACCCAGTACTTC
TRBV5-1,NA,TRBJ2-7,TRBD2,CASSAGTSGRSYEQYF,TGCGCCAGCAGCGCAGGGACTAGCGGGCGCTCCTACGAGCAGTACTTC
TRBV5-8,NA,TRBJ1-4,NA,CASSPWTVANEKLFF,TGTGCCAGCAGCCCTTGGACAGTCGCTAATGAAAAACTGTTTTTT
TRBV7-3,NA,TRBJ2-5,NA,CASSLTGPSGTQYF,TGTGCCAGCAGCTTAACCGGCCCGTCGGGGACCCAGTACTTC
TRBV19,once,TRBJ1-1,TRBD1,CASSVTGGFTEAFF,TGTGCCAGTAGTGTTACAGGGGGCTTCACTGAAGCTTTCTTT
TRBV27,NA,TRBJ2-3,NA,CASSHRMVAEGTDTQYF,TGTGCCAGCAGCCACAGGATGGTGGCGGAAGGCACAGATACGCAGTATTTT
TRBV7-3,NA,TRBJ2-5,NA,CASSPRPRGETQYF,TGTGCCAGCAGCCCTCGACCTAGGGGTGAGACCCAGTACTTC
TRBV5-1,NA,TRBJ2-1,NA,CASSAGRPGRGNEQFF,TGCGCCAGCAGCGCCGGTCGTCCCGGGAGAGGCAATGAGCAGTTCTTC
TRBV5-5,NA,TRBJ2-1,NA,CASSYGLGPPNEQFF,TGTGCCAGCAGTTATGGTCTGGGGCCCCCCAATGAGCAGTTCTTC
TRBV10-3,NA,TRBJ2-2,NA,CAISGRIGELFF,TGTGCCATCAGTGGGAGGATAGGGGAGCTGTTTTTT
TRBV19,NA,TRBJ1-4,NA,CASTLTATNEKLFF,TGTGCCAGTACCTTGACAGCAACTAATGAAAAACTGTTTTTT
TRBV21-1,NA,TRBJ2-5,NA,CASSKDLGQGGQETQYF,TGTGCCAGCAGCAAAGATCTGGGACAGGGGGGCCAAGAGACCCAGTACTTC
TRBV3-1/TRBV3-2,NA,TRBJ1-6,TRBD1,CASSHRDRQSPLHF,TGTGCCAGCAGCCACCGGGACAGACAATCACCCCTCCACTTT
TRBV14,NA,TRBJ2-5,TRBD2,CASSQDSGRAGETQYF,TGTGCCAGCAGCCAAGATAGCGGGAGGGCCGGCGAGACCCAGTACTTC
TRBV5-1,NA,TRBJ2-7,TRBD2,CASSPYWTSGPSYEQYF,TGCGCCAGCAGCCCTTACTGGACTAGCGGACCCTCCTACGAGCAGTACTTC
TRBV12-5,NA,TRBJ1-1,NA,CASGFRTGTEAFF,TGTGCTAGTGGTTTCCGGACTGGCACTGAAGCTTTCTTT
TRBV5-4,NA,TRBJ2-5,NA,CASSLGRLETQYF,TGTGCCAGCAGCTTGGGGCGGCTGGAGACCCAGTACTTC
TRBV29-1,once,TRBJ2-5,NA,CSVEERHQETQYF,TGCAGCGTTGAAGAGCGGCACCAAGAGACCCAGTACTTC
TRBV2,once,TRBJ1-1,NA,CASSAGTFGTEAFF,TGTGCCAGCAGTGCAGGGACATTCGGCACTGAAGCTTTCTTT
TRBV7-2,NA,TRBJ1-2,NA,CASSFWGLEGGYTF,TGTGCCAGCAGCTTTTGGGGGCTTGAGGGTGGCTACACCTTC
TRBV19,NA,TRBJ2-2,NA,CASSQLERPNTGELFF,TGTGCCAGTAGTCAACTAGAACGGCCGAACACCGGGGAGCTGTTTTTT
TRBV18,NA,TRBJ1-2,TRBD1,CASSPDREGGYTF,TGTGCCAGCTCTCCGGACAGGGAGGGTGGTTACACCTTC
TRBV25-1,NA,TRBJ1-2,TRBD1,CASTPGGFYGYTF,TGTGCCAGCACTCCAGGGGGGTTTTATGGCTACACCTTC
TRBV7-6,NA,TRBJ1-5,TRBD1,CASSVGSRGQRPQHF,TGTGCCAGCAGCGTTGGGTCCAGGGGGCAAAGGCCCCAGCATTTT
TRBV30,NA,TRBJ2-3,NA,CAWGGVPDTQYF,TGTGCCTGGGGCGGGGTTCCAGATACGCAGTATTTT
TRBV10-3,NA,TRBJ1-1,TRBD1,CAISESVGTGPTEAFF,TGTGCCATCAGTGAGTCGGTAGGGACAGGGCCCACTGAAGCTTTCTTT
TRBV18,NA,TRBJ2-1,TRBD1,CASSPQGHNEQFF,TGTGCCAGCTCTCCACAGGGGCACAATGAGCAGTTCTTC
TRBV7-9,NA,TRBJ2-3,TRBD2,CASSQLAGIADTQYF,TGTGCCAGCAGCCAACTAGCGGGAATCGCAGATACGCAGTATTTT
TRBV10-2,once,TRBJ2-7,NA,CASRDYAYEQYF,TGCGCCAGCAGGGACTATGCCTACGAGCAGTACTTC
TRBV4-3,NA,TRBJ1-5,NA,CASSQDWFLGGQPQHF,TGCGCCAGCAGCCAAGATTGGTTCCTGGGGGGTCAGCCCCAGCATTTT
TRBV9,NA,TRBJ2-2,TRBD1,CASSAGGALRTGELFF,TGTGCCAGCAGCGCAGGGGGCGCTTTGCGAACCGGGGAGCTGTTTTTT
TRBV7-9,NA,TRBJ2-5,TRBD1,CASSSGTGVFRRETQYF,TGTGCCAGCAGCTCCGGGACAGGGGTTTTTCGGCGAGAGACCCAGTACTTC
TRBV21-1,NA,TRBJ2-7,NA,CASSKAGRLRDEQYF,TGTGCCAGCAGCAAAGCAGGGCGCCTGCGGGACGAGCAGTACTTC
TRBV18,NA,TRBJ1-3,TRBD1,CASSQDRGYTIYF,TGTGCCAGCTCCCAGGACAGGGGCTACACCATATATTTT
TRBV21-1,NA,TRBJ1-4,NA,CASSKERTGRNEKLFF,TGTGCCAGCAGCAAAGAGAGGACAGGGAGGAATGAAAAACTGTTTTTT
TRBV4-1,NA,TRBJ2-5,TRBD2,CASSRTSGGTWETQYF,TGCGCCAGCAGCAGGACTAGCGGGGGCACATGGGAGACCCAGTACTTC